This passage covers 4 T cell receptor beta chains from one sample sequenced in a study of yellow fever vaccine responses in identical twins. TCRdb reprocessed the RT-PCR reads with MiXCR, giving one entry per CDR3 protein. The sample contains more than 850 distinct CDR3 sequences, roughly 83% of which appear only once. This specimen was T cells from blood (PBMCs), unsorted or a sorted subset (not recorded which), taken before or after yellow fever vaccination (not recorded which). These receptors were collected from a woman under 30 who received the yellow fever vaccine.

A word on this clonotype: A read error may account for a junction end that differs from germline. The chain carries TRBV5-1 and TRBJ1-1; no firm D call. This CDR3 has 14 amino acids. Germline V gene data show CDR1 as SGHRS and CDR2 as YFSETQ. DNA of the CDR3: TGCGCCAGCAGCTTGGCTCCAGCCAACACCGAAGCTTTCTTT. Protein: CASSLAPANTEAFF.

The chain carries TRBV11-3 and TRBJ2-3; 7 nucleotides match TRBD2. CDR1 and CDR2 (germline): SGHNT, YENEEA. The CDR3 loop spans 17 amino acids. V gave up 3 bases and J gave up 6 bases; unmatched junction bases: 15. In DNA form, the CDR3 reads TGTGCCAGCAGCTTGCCCCTCGGGGCGGGAGCCTCCGATACGCAGTATTTT. It yields the protein CASSLPLGAGASDTQYF.

CDR3 sequence (DNA): TGTGCCATCAGTGAACAGTCCAGCAACATGAACACTGAAGCTTTCTTT. Translated, it gives CAISEQSSNMNTEAFF. This chain uses TRBV10-3 with TRBJ1-1, with D hard to call. CDR3 length: 16 residues. Trimming took off 3 bases at V and 0 bases at J, with 14 bases between the two ends. Germline CDR1 reads ENHRY; CDR2 reads SYGVKD.

This clonotype occurred a few times. The chain couples TRBV6-1 to TRBJ2-6, with D possibly matching TRBD1 (6 bases). Trimming took 0 bases from V and 4 from J, leaving 7 bases between them. Germline V gene data show CDR1 as MNHNS and CDR2 as SASEGT. The CDR3 runs 15 residues. The CDR3 region has the DNA TGTGCCAGCAGTGAAGCGACAGGAGGGGCCAACGTCCTGACTTTC. The encoded protein is CASSEATGGANVLTF.